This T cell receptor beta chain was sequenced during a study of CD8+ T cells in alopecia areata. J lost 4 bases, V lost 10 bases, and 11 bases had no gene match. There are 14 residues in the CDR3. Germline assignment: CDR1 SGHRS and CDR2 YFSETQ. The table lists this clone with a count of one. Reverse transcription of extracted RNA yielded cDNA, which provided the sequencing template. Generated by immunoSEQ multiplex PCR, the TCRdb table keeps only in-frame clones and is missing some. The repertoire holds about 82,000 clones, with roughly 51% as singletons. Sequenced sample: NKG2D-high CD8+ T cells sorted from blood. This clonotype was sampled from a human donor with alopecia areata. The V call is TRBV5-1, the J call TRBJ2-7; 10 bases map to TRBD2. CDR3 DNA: TGCGCCGGAACCACCGGGACTAGCGAGTACGAGCAGTACTTC. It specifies CAGTTGTSEYEQYF. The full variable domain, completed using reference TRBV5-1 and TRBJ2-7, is KAGVTQTPRYLIKTRGQQVTLSCSPISGHRSVSWYQQTPGQGLQFLFEYFSETQRNKGNFPGRFSGRQFSNSRSEMNVSTLELGDSALYLCAGTTGTSEYEQYFGPGTRLTVT.